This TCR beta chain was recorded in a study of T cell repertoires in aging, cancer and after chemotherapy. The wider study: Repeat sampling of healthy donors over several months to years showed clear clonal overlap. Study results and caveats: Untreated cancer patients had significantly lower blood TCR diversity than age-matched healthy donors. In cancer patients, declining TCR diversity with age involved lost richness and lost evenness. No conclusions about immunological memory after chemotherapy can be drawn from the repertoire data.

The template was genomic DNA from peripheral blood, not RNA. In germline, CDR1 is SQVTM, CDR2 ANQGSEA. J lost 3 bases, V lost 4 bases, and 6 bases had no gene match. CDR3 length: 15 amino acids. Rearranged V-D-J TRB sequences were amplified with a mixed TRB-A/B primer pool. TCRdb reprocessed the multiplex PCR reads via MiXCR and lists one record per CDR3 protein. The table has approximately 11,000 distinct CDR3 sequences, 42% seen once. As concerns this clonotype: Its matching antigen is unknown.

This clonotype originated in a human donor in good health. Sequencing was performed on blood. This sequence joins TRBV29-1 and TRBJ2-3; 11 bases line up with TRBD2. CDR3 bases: TGCAGCGTTGGCCTCCCTAGCGGGAGGACAGATACGCAGTATTTT. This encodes CSVGLPSGRTDTQYF.